These 18 T cell receptor beta chains came from one sample sequenced in a study of regulatory T cells in long-lasting Graves disease. Construction of TCR beta libraries relied on iRepertoire HTBI primers and on Arm-PCR targeting CDR3 regions. In TCRdb, the multiplex PCR reads were re-called with MiXCR into one record per CDR3 protein. The sample carries hundreds of thousands of distinct CDR3 sequences, 16% recorded once. The time point was: newly diagnosed GD, antithyroid drugs for less than 3 months. The TCR library was made from RNA extracted from PBMCs. This sample was also put to use in a study of T cells in Graves' hyperthyroidism and ophthalmopathy.

This specimen consisted of peripheral blood mononuclear cells (PBMCs), obtained at new diagnosis, from a patient treated with antithyroid drugs. The receptors here all came from a man aged 40-49 years with Graves disease.

This rearrangement joins TRBV6-5 to TRBJ2-5; D unclear. V shed 2 bases and J shed 5 bases, with 15 bases lying between them. CDR1 and CDR2 from the germline V gene are MNHEY and SVGAGI. There are 15 residues in the CDR3. CDR3: CASSYPGAGRETQYF. The DNA of the CDR3 is TGTGCCAGCAGTTACCCAGGAGCTGGCCGCGAGACCCAGTACTTC.

Note on this clonotype: Possible read error: a much larger clone is one base away. The J gene is TRBJ2-1, the V gene TRBV2, with D possibly being TRBD1 or TRBD2 (6 bases each). Per germline, CDR1 SNHLY and CDR2 FYNNEI. The CDR3 is made up of 11 amino acids. The CDR3 region is CASLDPGGRYF. Here the CDR3 DNA reads TGTGCCAGCTTAGACCCCGGGGGCAGGTACTTC.

With respect to this clonotype: A much larger clone differs by one base, so this may be a read error. The chain has TRBV6-5 and TRBJ2-7; 7 bases agree with TRBD1. CDR1 is MNHEY and CDR2 is SVGAGI in the germline V gene. The CDR3 extends over 16 amino acids. V was clipped by 0 bases and J by 3 bases; unmatched bases: 8. The CDR3 reads CASSYSTGWTNYEQYF. The CDR3 bases are TGTGCCAGCAGTTACTCGACAGGGTGGACCAACTACGAGCAGTACTTC.

As regards this clonotype: A single base separates this from a much larger clone, so it may be a read error. The chain carries TRBV3-1 and TRBJ1-5; TRBD1 is a possible D gene (5 bases). Germline CDR1 is LGHDT and CDR2 is YNNKEL (reference sequence). CDR3 size: 15 residues. The CDR3, as DNA: TGTGCCAGCGGCCAAGACAGAGGTAGCAATCAGCCCCAGCATTTT. This translates into CASGQDRGSNQPQHF.

Only a few counts were recorded for this clonotype. The chain is built from TRBV20-1 and TRBJ1-1; tentative D call: TRBD1 (5 bases). The CDR3 is made up of 15 amino acids. V lost 5 bases to trimming and J lost 0 bases, with 16 bases between them. The germline V gene has CDR1 DFQATT and CDR2 SNEGSKA (reference sequence). In DNA form, the CDR3 reads TGCAGTGCTTTCCAGGGAGTTGCCCTGAACACTGAAGCTTTCTTT. Translation gives CSAFQGVALNTEAFF.

As for this clonotype: The junction shows a germline mismatch at one end, possibly a read error. V is TRBV20-1 and J is TRBJ1-2; no clear D. The length of the CDR3 is 15 residues. Germline CDR1 reads DFQATT; CDR2 reads SNEGSKA (reference sequence). The CDR3 loop reads CSAYSRTRDNYGHTF. The CDR3 DNA reads TGCAGTGCCTACTCCCGCACCCGCGATAACTATGGCCACACCTTC.

This clonotype appeared many times. The gene calls are TRBV11-3 and TRBJ2-7; TRBD2 matches 8 bases. With 5 bases clipped from V and 5 bases from J, the junction kept 8 bases outside the gene matches. Germline assignment: CDR1 SGHNT and CDR2 YENEEA. The CDR3 contains 14 residues. CDR3 nucleotides: TGTGCCAGCAGCCCCGGCGGGGGGATGGACGAGCAGTACTTC. Amino acids: CASSPGGGMDEQYF.

As concerns this clonotype: The CDR3 carries no conserved terminal phenylalanine or tryptophan, so it likely arises from a read error. V and J are TRBV11-2 and TRBJ2-3; 13 nucleotides match TRBD2. J was trimmed by 1 base and V by 3 bases; bases with no gene match: 7. The germline V gene has CDR1 SGHAT and CDR2 FQNNGV. The CDR3 length is 18 residues. CDR3 residues: CASSFRQGLAGRTDTQYL. The CDR3 nucleotides are TGTGCCAGCAGCTTTCGCCAGGGACTAGCGGGGCGCACAGATACGCAGTATTTG.

This clonotype was observed at least ten times. The CDR3 sequence: CASSYDREGELFF. CDR3 in DNA: TGCGCCAGCAGCTATGACAGGGAAGGGGAGCTGTTTTTT. The chain has TRBV5-1 and TRBJ2-2; 7 bases fit TRBD1. The germline gives CDR1 SGHRS, CDR2 YFSETQ. V lost 3 bases, J lost 8 bases, and 4 bases stayed unmatched. The CDR3 loop spans 13 amino acids.

This clonotype has at least ten counts. V is TRBV11-2 and J is TRBJ2-1; possibly TRBD1 for D (6 bases). The germline CDR1 and CDR2 sequences are SGHAT and FQNNGV. The CDR3 contains 16 residues. With 1 base removed from V and 3 bases from J, the gap between germline ends came to 13 bases. The CDR3 sequence: CASSLGRGKLYNEQFF. The CDR3 region has the DNA TGTGCCAGCAGCTTAGGCAGGGGAAAACTCTACAATGAGCAGTTCTTC.

This clonotype was observed a handful of times. The V call is TRBV5-1, the J call TRBJ2-3, with D perhaps assigned TRBD1 or TRBD2 (5 bases each). The V gene's germline CDR1 is SGHRS and CDR2 YFSETQ. The CDR3 has 15 amino acids. The germline V and J ends were trimmed by 5 bases and 3 bases, with 16 bases remaining between them. Written as DNA, the CDR3 is TGCGCCAGCAGTCAAGGGGACGTAGTTACAGATACGCAGTATTTT. Translation gives CASSQGDVVTDTQYF.

This clonotype occurred a few times. At one boundary the junction diverges from the germline segment, which might be a read error. The chain carries TRBV11-2 and TRBJ2-5, with D perhaps matching TRBD2 (8 bases). The CDR3 is 15 residues long. The germline gives CDR1 SGHAT, CDR2 FQNNGV. As DNA, the CDR3 is TGTGCCAGCAGCCACGGGAGGGACAGAGAAGAGGCCCAGTACTTC. Translation: CASSHGRDREEAQYF.

This clonotype was seen repeatedly, ten times or more. The chain employs TRBV7-2 and TRBJ2-5; D is possibly TRBD1 or TRBD2 (6 bases each). This CDR3 spans 18 amino acids. Trimming left V 0 bases short and J 6 bases short, with 23 bases between. CDR1 and CDR2 from the germline V gene are SGHTA and FQGNSA. The CDR3 region is CASSLALTAGGPGKTQYF. CDR3 DNA: TGTGCCAGCAGCTTAGCGCTCACGGCCGGGGGCCCAGGGAAGACCCAGTACTTC.

This clonotype was observed at least ten times. V and J are TRBV15 and TRBJ2-1; unclear D gene. CDR3 length: 14 residues. Trimming removed 1 base at V and 0 bases at J, with 4 bases between. CDR1 is LNHNV, CDR2 YYDKDF, per germline (reference sequence). The CDR3 sequence is CATSRGHSYNEQFF. In nucleotides, the CDR3 is TGTGCCACCAGCAGAGGACACTCCTACAATGAGCAGTTCTTC.

This clonotype was found a few times. CDR3 bases: TGTGCCACCACTCCCGGGACAGGGGTATGGGGCCAGCCCCAGCATTTT. It codes for CATTPGTGVWGQPQHF. The chain couples TRBV6-1 to TRBJ1-5; 10 nucleotides agree with TRBD1. The CDR3 is 16 residues long. Germline lookup yields CDR1 MNHNS and CDR2 SASEGT. The trim removed 10 bases at V and 7 bases at J, leaving 16 bases unmatched.

This clonotype was detected many times. CDR3 sequence reads: CASSRQGDNQPQHF. The CDR3 region has the DNA TGTGCCAGCTCACGTCAGGGTGACAATCAGCCCCAGCATTTT. The rearrangement uses TRBV18 and TRBJ1-5; a possible D gene is TRBD1 (5 bases). This CDR3 contains 14 residues. Germline V CDR1 and CDR2: KGHSH, LQKENI. V lost 4 bases and J lost 3, with 10 bases in between.

Many counts were recorded for this clonotype. V and J are TRBV12-3 or TRBV12-4 and TRBJ2-1, with TRBD2 as a possible D gene (5 bases). The CDR3 has 11 amino acids. Trimming removed 6 bases at V and 8 bases at J, with 8 bases between. CDR3 nucleotide sequence: TGTGCCAGCAGCCCCGGGGATGAGCAGTTCTTC. Its protein product is CASSPGDEQFF.

This clonotype was picked up many times. This chain joins TRBV5-1 and TRBJ2-7; the D is unclear. V dropped 0 bases and J dropped 4 bases, with 11 bases sitting between them. CDR1 is SGHRS, CDR2 YFSETQ, per germline. The CDR3 is 14 residues long. The CDR3 sequence: CASSLASFGYEQYF. CDR3 DNA sequence: TGCGCCAGCAGCTTGGCCAGTTTCGGTTACGAGCAGTACTTC.